This entry lists 15 T cell receptor beta chains sequenced from one sample in a study of CD4 and CD8 cells across lung adenocarcinoma regions. Via MiXCR, TCRdb re-called the PCR reads, giving one row per CDR3 protein. The profile shows about 27,000 distinct CDR3 sequences, more than 45% of them singletons. The source material was CD8+ T cells from the center of a lung tumor. All receptors come from a male donor with lung adenocarcinoma. The CD4 and CD8 labels of this study may be unreliable.

This clonotype ranks as medium-sized. The rearrangement uses TRBV6-1 and TRBJ2-2; the match to TRBD2 covers 9 bases. Unmatched junction bases numbered 5, after V lost 7 bases and J lost 2 bases. This CDR3 contains 15 residues. Germline values: CDR1 MNHNS, CDR2 SASEGT. CDR3 loop: CASTISGRNTGELFF. CDR3 in DNA: TGTGCCAGCACTATTAGCGGGAGAAACACCGGGGAGCTGTTTTTT.

The table lists this clonotype with a few counts. J is TRBJ2-5 and V is TRBV6-4, with 11 bases fitting TRBD2. The CDR3 consists of 15 residues. V lost 3 bases, J lost 2 bases, and 2 bases stayed unmatched. Germline V CDR1 and CDR2: MRHNA, SNTAGT. CDR3 coding DNA: TGTGCCAGCAGTGAAATAGCGGGGGGGCAAGAGACCCAGTACTTC. It encodes CASSEIAGGQETQYF.

This clonotype was seen at least ten times. The chain joins TRBV27 to TRBJ2-5, with TRBD1 matching over 9 bases. CDR1 MNHEY and CDR2 SMNVEV come from the germline V gene (reference sequence). Unmatched junction bases numbered 5, after V lost 4 bases and J lost 5 bases. The CDR3 runs 14 residues. CDR3 coding DNA: TGTGCCAGCAGTTCGGACAGGGGTTGGGAGACCCAGTACTTC. Residues: CASSSDRGWETQYF.

The chain employs TRBV27 and TRBJ2-4; possible D gene TRBD2, 5 bases. Trimming stripped 7 bases from V and 10 bases from J, with 20 bases between. The CDR3 spans 14 residues. Germline V gene data show CDR1 as MNHEY and CDR2 as SMNVEV (reference sequence). CDR3 nucleotide sequence: TGTGCCAGCACGGCGCTGGGAGCCACAGATATTCAGTACTTC. Amino acids: CASTALGATDIQYF.

The V and J genes are TRBV9 and TRBJ2-3; the D is unclear. Germline values: CDR1 SGDLS, CDR2 YYNGEE. V shed 0 bases and J shed 1 base, with 9 bases lying between them. CDR3 length: 15 amino acids. The CDR3 bases are TGTGCCAGCAGCGTAGTTCCGGTAGGCACAGATACGCAGTATTTT. This translates into CASSVVPVGTDTQYF.

This clonotype appeared once. One end of the junction fails to match germline, which may point to a read error. The gene calls are TRBV6-1 and TRBJ2-4; 7 nucleotides match TRBD2. The length of the CDR3 is 14 residues. The germline gives CDR1 MNHNS, CDR2 SASEGT. Written as DNA, the CDR3 is TGTGGCAGCACGGAGCGGGGTGCCAAAAACACGCAGTACTTC. This codes for CGSTERGAKNTQYF.

This clonotype was seen once. This chain joins TRBV7-2 and TRBJ2-3; D is unclear. V was clipped by 9 bases and J by 5 bases, with 21 bases between them. Germline V gene lookup returns CDR1 SGHTA and CDR2 FQGNSA. This CDR3 contains 15 residues. The CDR3: CARGGGRGDGDTQYF. The CDR3 DNA sequence: TGTGCCAGGGGCGGCGGCCGCGGTGACGGAGATACGCAGTATTTT.

In this sample, this clonotype turned up a few times. This chain joins TRBV12-5 and TRBJ1-2; TRBD1 aligns across 8 bases. Losses at the gene ends were 1 base for V and 5 bases for J; bases not matched to a gene: 9. This CDR3 region has 16 residues. Per the germline V gene, CDR1 is LGHNT and CDR2 is FRNRAP. The CDR3 loop reads CASGLDLQGARYGYTF. In DNA, the CDR3 is TGTGCTAGTGGTTTGGACCTGCAGGGGGCTCGGTATGGCTACACCTTC.

This clonotype was seen more than once but under ten times. The rearrangement joins TRBV27 to TRBJ2-1; D is perhaps TRBD2 (6 bases). The J call may be in error: the DNA end matches TRBJ2-7 better. The CDR3 runs 14 residues. Germline CDR1 is MNHEY and CDR2 is SMNVEV (reference sequence). CDR3 bases: TGTGCCAGCAGTTTGGGTGGAGGGCGGGGCGAGCAGTACTTC. As protein: CASSLGGGRGEQYF.

On this clonotype itself: At one of its ends the junction is not consistent with the germline gene, which may arise from a read error. The V and J genes are TRBV27 and TRBJ2-3; D is perhaps TRBD2 (6 bases). This CDR3 is built from 16 residues. Germline-derived CDR1 and CDR2 are MNHEY and SMNVEV (reference sequence). The CDR3 DNA sequence: TGTGCCAGCCGTGTATCGGGGCGGAGGGCCATCGATACGCAGTACTTT. As protein: CASRVSGRRAIDTQYF.

In regard to this clonotype: Sequence at one end of the junction differs from germline and may be a read error. The gene calls are TRBV10-2 and TRBJ2-3; D may match TRBD1 or TRBD2 (5 bases each). There are 17 residues in the CDR3. Germline V gene sequence: CDR1 WSHSY, CDR2 SAAADI. The CDR3 spells CASSAGPGLPGQDTQYF. As DNA, the CDR3 is TGCGCCAGCAGTGCGGGGCCGGGGCTACCTGGACAAGATACGCAGTATTTC.

The chain has TRBV10-1 and TRBJ2-1; maybe TRBD1 (7 bases). Matching the DNA end better, TRBJ2-5 makes the J call doubtful. The CDR3 contains 15 residues. In germline, CDR1 is WNHNN, CDR2 SYGVQD (reference sequence). CDR3 in amino acids: CASSGHRGLQETQYF. In DNA form, the CDR3 reads TGCGCCAGCAGTGGACACAGGGGACTCCAAGAGACCCAGTACTTC.

Points on this clonotype: At one end, the junction sequence differs from germline, possibly due to a read error. V usage is TRBV6-1 and J usage is TRBJ2-1, with a possible D match to TRBD2 (7 bases). The assigned J gene may be wrong: the sequence end matches TRBJ2-5 better. The CDR3 runs to 16 residues. Germline V gives CDR1 MNHNS, CDR2 SASEGT. The DNA for the CDR3 is TGTGCCAGCGGGGGGGCCGGGGGCCGGGTTCAAGATACCCAGTACTTC. Amino acids: CASGGAGGRVQDTQYF.

The rearrangement joins TRBV14 to TRBJ2-1; D uncertain. V shed 0 bases and J shed 11 bases, with 14 bases lying between them. The germline V gene has CDR1 SGHDN and CDR2 FVKESK. This CDR3 contains 14 residues. CDR3 DNA: TGTGCCAGCAGCCAAGAGTATGGTATTGGTAAGCAGTTCTTC. As protein: CASSQEYGIGKQFF.

With regard to this clonotype: The junction and the germline gene differ at one end; a read error may be behind it. The V and J genes are TRBV6-1 and TRBJ2-6; D unclear. The length of the CDR3 is 15 residues. Germline assignment: CDR1 MNHNS and CDR2 SASEGT. CDR3 residues: CASSEQASCANVLNF. The DNA of the CDR3 is TGTGCCAGCAGTGAGCAGGCTTCCTGCGCCAACGTCCTGAACTTC.